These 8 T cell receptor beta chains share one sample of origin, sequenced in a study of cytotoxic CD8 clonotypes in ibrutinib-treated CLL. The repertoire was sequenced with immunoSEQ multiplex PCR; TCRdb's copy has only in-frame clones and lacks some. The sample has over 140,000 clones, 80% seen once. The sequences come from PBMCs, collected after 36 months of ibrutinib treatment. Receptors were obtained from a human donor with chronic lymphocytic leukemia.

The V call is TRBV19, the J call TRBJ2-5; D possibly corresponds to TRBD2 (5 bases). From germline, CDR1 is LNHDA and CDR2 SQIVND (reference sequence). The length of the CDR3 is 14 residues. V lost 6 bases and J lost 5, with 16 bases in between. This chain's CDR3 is CASRLGKGWETQYF. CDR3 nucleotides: TGTGCCAGTAGACTAGGCAAAGGGTGGGAGACCCAGTACTTC.

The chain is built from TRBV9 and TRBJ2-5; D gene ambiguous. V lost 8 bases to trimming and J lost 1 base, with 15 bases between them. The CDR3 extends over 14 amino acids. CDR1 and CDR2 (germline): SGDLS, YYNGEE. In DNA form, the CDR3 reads TGTGCCAGTGTTAAAGGTCCCCGCCAAGAGACCCAGTACTTC. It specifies CASVKGPRQETQYF. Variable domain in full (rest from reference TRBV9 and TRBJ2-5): DSGVTQTPKHLITATGQRVTLRCSPRSGDLSVYWYQQSLDQGLQFLIQYYNGEERAKGNILERFSAQQFPDLHSELNLSSLELGDSALYFCASVKGPRQETQYFGPGTRLLVL.

The CDR3 sequence: CASSPMLNSGSPLHF. CDR3 coding DNA: TGTGCCAGCAGCCCTATGTTAAATTCCGGGTCACCCCTCCACTTT. The V and J genes are TRBV5-4 and TRBJ1-6; D remains unclear. Per the germline V gene, CDR1 is SGHNT and CDR2 is YYREEE (reference sequence). V was shortened by 4 bases and J by 10 bases, with 18 bases between the two germline ends. This CDR3 is built from 15 residues.

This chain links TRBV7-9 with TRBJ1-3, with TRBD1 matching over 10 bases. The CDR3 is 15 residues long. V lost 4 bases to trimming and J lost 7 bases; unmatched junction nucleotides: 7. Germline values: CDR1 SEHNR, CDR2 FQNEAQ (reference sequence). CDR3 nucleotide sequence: TGTGCCAGCAGCTCCGACAGGGGGCCGGGGAACACCATATATTTT. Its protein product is CASSSDRGPGNTIYF.

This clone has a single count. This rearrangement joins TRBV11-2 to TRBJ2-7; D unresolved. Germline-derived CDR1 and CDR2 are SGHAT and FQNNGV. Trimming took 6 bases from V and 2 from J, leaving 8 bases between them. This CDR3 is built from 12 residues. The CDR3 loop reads CASSFQAYEQYF. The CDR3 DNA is TGTGCCAGCAGTTTTCAGGCCTACGAGCAGTACTTC.

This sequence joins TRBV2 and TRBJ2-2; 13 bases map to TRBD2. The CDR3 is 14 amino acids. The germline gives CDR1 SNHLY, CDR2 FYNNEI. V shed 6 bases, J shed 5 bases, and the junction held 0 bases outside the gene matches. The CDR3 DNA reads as TGTGCCAGCAGGACTAGCGGGGGGACCGGGGAGCTGTTTTTT. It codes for CASRTSGGTGELFF.

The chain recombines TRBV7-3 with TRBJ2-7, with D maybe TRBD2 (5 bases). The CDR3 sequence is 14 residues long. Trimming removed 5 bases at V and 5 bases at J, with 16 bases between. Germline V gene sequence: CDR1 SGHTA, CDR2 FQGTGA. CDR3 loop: CASSPGVHSDEQYF. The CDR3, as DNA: TGTGCCAGCAGCCCCGGGGTGCATTCCGACGAGCAGTACTTC.

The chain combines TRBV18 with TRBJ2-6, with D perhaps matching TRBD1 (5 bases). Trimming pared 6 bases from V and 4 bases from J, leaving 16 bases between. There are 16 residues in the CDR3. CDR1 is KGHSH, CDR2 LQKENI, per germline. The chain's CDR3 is CASSRTFFEGANVLTF. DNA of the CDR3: TGTGCCAGCTCCCGGACATTTTTTGAGGGGGCCAACGTCCTGACTTTC.